This TCR beta chain was found in a study of T cells in localized non-small cell lung cancer. V lost 0 bases and J lost 2, with 13 bases in between. Germline V gene data show CDR1 as SGDLS and CDR2 as YYNGEE. The CDR3 runs to 16 residues. This clone was detected only a few times. Its antigen is unidentified. Sequencing was performed with immunoSEQ multiplex PCR; in TCRdb, only in-frame clones are kept and a portion is missing. The table shows about 1,300 clones, with about 25% occurring only once. Notes on the study in general: Without multi-region sequencing, intratumor heterogeneity could not be excluded. Adjacent lung had a median around 60 of the 100 largest tumor clones.

Sample: lung tumor tissue, taken before any cancer treatment. The clonotype comes from a male donor at least 60 years old with stage I lung adenocarcinoma. This chain links TRBV9 with TRBJ2-3; D gene unclear. DNA for the CDR3: TGTGCCAGCAGCGTAGCCGCGGAAACTTTCACAGATACGCAGTATTTT. Encoded protein: CASSVAAETFTDTQYF. The full variable domain, completed using reference TRBV9 and TRBJ2-3, is DSGVTQTPKHLITATGQRVTLRCSPRSGDLSVYWYQQSLDQGLQFLIQYYNGEERAKGNILERFSAQQFPDLHSELNLSSLELGDSALYFCASSVAAETFTDTQYFGPGTRLTVL.